Below are 14 T cell receptor beta chains sequenced from a single sample in a study of CD8+ T cells in alopecia areata (dated by TCRdb to the late 2010s). The library was obtained by the immunoSEQ multiplex PCR assay. RNA was extracted from all samples and reverse transcribed into cDNA as template for TCR sequencing. TCRdb retrieved this table from immuneACCESS and kept in-frame rearrangements only. Not all clones are present; in checked studies, unresolved V genes account for under half, and no reason is known for the remainder. Recorded for this sample are about 120,000 clones; around 56% of them occurred a single time. Together, the top ten hold about 0.5% of the sample. Interpreted using the paper, the time point label stands for: more than 3 weeks on oral tofacitinib. Interpreted using the paper, the treatment or condition label stands for: oral pan-JAK inhibitor, 5-10 mg twice daily. Sequenced here: CD4+ T cells sorted from blood, sampled at week 4, from a patient treated with tofacitinib. The origin of the receptors is a human donor with alopecia areata.

J is TRBJ1-1 and V is TRBV29-1, with D unclear. The germline V gene encodes CDR1 SQVTM and CDR2 ANQGSEA. The CDR3 has 13 residues. The V end lost 3 bases, the J end lost 4 bases, and 12 bases lay between the germline ends. The CDR3 DNA reads as TGCAGCGTTGAGCCACCGGCGGGCACTGAAGCTTTCTTT. This translates into CSVEPPAGTEAFF. Together with reference TRBV29-1 and TRBJ1-1, the CDR3 gives the full variable domain: SAVISQKPSRDICQRGTSLTIQCQVDSQVTMMFWYRQQPGQSLTLIATANQGSEATYESGFVIDKFPISRPNLTFSTLTVSNMSPEDSSIYLCSVEPPAGTEAFFGQGTRLTVV.

This clone was seen ten or more times. The chain links TRBV6-5 to TRBJ1-2; the D is unclear. The CDR3 contains 12 residues. Germline V CDR1 and CDR2: MNHEY, SVGAGI. V shed 6 bases and J shed 4 bases, with 9 bases lying between them. CDR3 region: CASRGSSYGYTF. CDR3 bases: TGTGCCAGCAGGGGTTCTAGCTATGGCTACACCTTC.

This clone was observed a few times. V is TRBV29-1 and J is TRBJ2-3; D is possibly TRBD1 (6 bases). CDR1 is SQVTM, CDR2 ANQGSEA, per germline. V lost 5 bases and J lost 1, with 13 bases in between. CDR3 length: 14 residues. The CDR3 loop reads CSVMQGWGTDTQYF. CDR3 nucleotide sequence: TGCAGCGTTATGCAGGGGTGGGGCACAGATACGCAGTATTTT.

The rearrangement links TRBV6-5 to TRBJ1-3; D unresolved. The germline V gene has CDR1 MNHEY and CDR2 SVGAGI. The V end lost 2 bases, the J end lost 0 bases, and 11 bases lay between the germline ends. The CDR3 is 16 residues long. As DNA, the CDR3 is TGTGCCAGCAGTTACCCGGCCCAGAGCTCTGGAAACACCATATATTTT. This gives the protein CASSYPAQSSGNTIYF.

This chain connects TRBV5-1 to TRBJ2-4; a possible D gene is TRBD1 (5 bases). Germline values: CDR1 SGHRS, CDR2 YFSETQ. This CDR3 comprises 15 residues. Trimming took 0 bases from V and 2 from J, leaving 9 bases between them. CDR3 nucleotides: TGCGCCAGCAGCTTGGAGGGGATTACCAAAAACATTCAGTACTTC. Its translation: CASSLEGITKNIQYF.

The J gene is TRBJ1-6, the V gene TRBV25-1, with 9 bases lining up with TRBD1. V lost 3 bases and J lost 9; bases outside the gene matches: 3. This CDR3 is built from 14 residues. Germline V gene data show CDR1 as MGHDK and CDR2 as SYGVNS. The CDR3 region has the DNA TGTGCCAGCAGTGAGACGGACAGGGGTTCACCCCTCCACTTT. This codes for CASSETDRGSPLHF.

A word on this clone: An end of the junction differs from the germline gene, which may be a read error. This chain uses TRBV29-1 with TRBJ2-7; D is unclear. The CDR3 length is 14 residues. The germline gives CDR1 SQVTM, CDR2 ANQGSEA. The CDR3 DNA reads as TGCAGCGTCGAAGATGAGTCGATATCCTACGAGCAGTACTTC. Its protein product is CSVEDESISYEQYF.

The chain carries TRBV29-1 and TRBJ1-1; no reliable D call. The CDR3 is made up of 16 amino acids. V gave up 0 bases and J gave up 1 base, with 15 bases separating them. The V gene's germline CDR1 is SQVTM and CDR2 ANQGSEA. CDR3 sequence reads: CSVEDPAGLWNTEAFF. The CDR3 DNA is TGCAGCGTTGAAGACCCGGCAGGTCTATGGAACACTGAAGCTTTCTTT.

The rearrangement links TRBV4-1 to TRBJ2-7; 9 nucleotides line up with TRBD2. The junction had 16 bases not matched to a gene; V was cut back by 4 bases and J by 6 bases. CDR3 length: 17 residues. The germline V gene encodes CDR1 MGHRA and CDR2 YSYEKL. The CDR3 sequence: CASSRLPMVAGVGEQYF. CDR3 nucleotides: TGCGCCAGCAGCCGTCTCCCTATGGTAGCGGGAGTGGGCGAGCAGTACTTC.

This clone has just a few counts. The chain couples TRBV7-3 to TRBJ1-1, with D maybe TRBD1 (6 bases). V lost 4 bases, J lost 0 bases, and 9 bases lay in between. The CDR3 runs to 14 residues. Germline V gives CDR1 SGHTA, CDR2 FQGTGA. The CDR3 region is CASSSQGMNTEAFF. The DNA for the CDR3 is TGTGCCAGCAGCTCACAGGGAATGAACACTGAAGCTTTCTTT.

This clone was observed a few times. This CDR3 reads CASSPGQGLGEKLFF. CDR3 sequence (DNA): TGTGCCAGCAGTCCCGGACAGGGTTTAGGTGAAAAACTGTTTTTT. The chain has TRBV6-1 and TRBJ1-4; 8 bases line up with TRBD1. V lost 5 bases to trimming and J lost 7 bases; unmatched junction nucleotides: 9. The CDR3 totals 15 residues. Germline loops: CDR1 MNHNS, CDR2 SASEGT.

The chain is built from TRBV29-1 and TRBJ2-7; D possibly corresponds to TRBD2 (6 bases). V dropped 5 bases and J dropped 6 bases, with 8 bases sitting between them. The CDR3 runs 10 residues. Germline V gene lookup returns CDR1 SQVTM and CDR2 ANQGSEA. As DNA, the CDR3 is TGCAGCGTTCGGGACTCCGAGCAGTACTTC. Its protein is CSVRDSEQYF.

The chain employs TRBV29-1 and TRBJ1-1; D gene ambiguous. Deletions cut 7 bases from V and 4 bases from J, with 10 bases between. This CDR3 has 11 amino acids. CDR1 is SQVTM and CDR2 is ANQGSEA in the germline V gene. The CDR3 loop is CSERIGTEAFF. The CDR3 DNA sequence: TGCAGCGAAAGAATTGGCACTGAAGCTTTCTTT.

The chain has TRBV18 and TRBJ1-1, with 7 bases that match TRBD1. The CDR3 contains 16 residues. With 3 bases clipped from V and 4 bases from J, the junction kept 11 bases outside the gene matches. The germline gives CDR1 KGHSH, CDR2 LQKENI. The CDR3 spells CASSPNRQGKGTEAFF. CDR3 bases: TGTGCCAGCTCACCGAACAGACAGGGCAAGGGCACTGAAGCTTTCTTT. The complete variable domain, with remaining parts taken from reference TRBV18 and TRBJ1-1, reads NAGVMQNPRHLVRRRGQEARLRCSPMKGHSHVYWYRQLPEEGLKFMVYLQKENIIDESGMPKERFSAEFPKEGPSILRIQQVVRGDSAAYFCASSPNRQGKGTEAFFGQGTRLTVV.